This T cell receptor beta chain stems from a study of T cells in Graves' hyperthyroidism and ophthalmopathy. Germline V gene data show CDR1 as KGHDR and CDR2 as SFDVKD. CDR3 length: 16 amino acids. Trimming took off 2 bases at V and 1 base at J, with 11 bases between the two ends. Amplified TCR beta CDR3 regions came from RNA transcripts. The HTBI primer set served for first-round RT-PCR of the TCR CDR3. TCRdb re-called the multiplex PCR reads through MiXCR, storing one row per CDR3 protein. The sample has 560,000 or so distinct CDR3 sequences, around 42% seen once. Patients were excluded because of uncontrolled infection, other autoimmune disease, pregnancy or lactation. Diagnosis relied on clinical symptoms, serum thyroxine and TRAb, thyroid ultrasound and orbital computed tomography. Worth noting for this clonotype: The target antigen is unknown.

Overall study results and limits: Most clonotypes expanded in thyroid above 0.001 were likewise present in blood. Ophthalmopathy was model-predicted a median approximately 6.9 months pre-onset.

The sequence came from a woman under 30 with Graves' hyperthyroidism. The chain links TRBV24-1 to TRBJ2-1; D uncertain. Sequenced input: peripheral blood or thyroid tissue (not recorded which). Here the CDR3 DNA reads TGTGCCACCAGTGATTCTCTGGCCGCTTCCTACAATGAGCAGTTCTTC. It encodes CATSDSLAASYNEQFF.